These 8 T cell receptor beta chains share one sample of origin, sequenced in a study of CD8 T cells in ankylosing spondylitis. Study-wide points: Typical of ankylosing spondylitis blood, it appeared, was a TCR beta motif of 7 or 8 highly homologous variants.

The antigens of these receptors remain unknown. TCRdb re-called the 5' RACE reads through MiXCR, storing one row per CDR3 protein. The table lists around 770,000 distinct CDR3 sequences, about 10% of them singletons. Input material: blood, either unsorted or a sorted T cell fraction (not recorded which). The source of these receptors is a male donor with ankylosing spondylitis.

Notes on this clonotype: This may stem from a read error, because a much larger clone lies one nucleotide away. The rearrangement uses TRBV7-6 and TRBJ2-7, with TRBD1 as a possible D gene (6 bases). Germline CDR1 SGHVS, CDR2 FNYEAQ. This CDR3 spans 13 amino acids. CDR3 residues: CASSPGTSYELYF. The CDR3 DNA sequence: TGTGCCAGCAGCCCCGGGACATCCTACGAGCTGTACTTC.

V and J are TRBV24-1 and TRBJ1-1; 7 nucleotides match TRBD1. With 9 bases clipped from V and 0 bases from J, the junction kept 6 bases outside the gene matches. The CDR3 is 14 residues long. The germline V gene encodes CDR1 KGHDR and CDR2 SFDVKD. The CDR3 nucleotides are TGTGCCACCCAGAAGACAGGGTTGAACACTGAAGCTTTCTTT. Protein: CATQKTGLNTEAFF.

This clonotype was seen repeatedly, ten times or more. The chain employs TRBV28 and TRBJ1-1; TRBD1 is a possible D gene (5 bases). V was trimmed by 5 bases and J by 0 bases, leaving 13 bases between them. The CDR3 has 15 residues. Germline lookup yields CDR1 MDHEN and CDR2 SYDVKM. CDR3 protein: CASSPPTVMNTEAFF. The CDR3 coding sequence is TGTGCCAGCAGTCCTCCGACAGTGATGAACACTGAAGCTTTCTTT. The full variable domain, its missing parts supplied by reference TRBV28 and TRBJ1-1, is DVKVTQSSRYLVKRTGEKVFLECVQDMDHENMFWYRQDPGLGLRLIYFSYDVKMKEKGDIPEGYSVSREKKERFSLILESASTNQTSMYLCASSPPTVMNTEAFFGQGTRLTVV.

The table lists this clonotype with a few counts. The rearrangement uses TRBV29-1 and TRBJ2-1; D possibly corresponds to TRBD1 (5 bases). The ends were cut back, 7 bases at V and 15 bases at J, with 22 bases in the middle. The CDR3 covers 12 residues. Germline assignment: CDR1 SQVTM and CDR2 ANQGSEA. CDR3 sequence (DNA): TGCAGCGCCATAGGGCCTCCGACAGAGGCGTTCTTC. This gives the protein CSAIGPPTEAFF.

This clonotype was detected a few times. V and J are TRBV7-2 and TRBJ2-7; 8 positions match TRBD2. Trimming at V came to 1 base and at J to 4 bases, leaving 3 bases not matched to a gene. Germline CDR1 and CDR2: SGHTA and FQGNSA. The CDR3 sequence is 14 residues long. CDR3 sequence (DNA): TGTGCCAGCAGCTTAGGGCGGGAGGTTTACGAGCAGTACTTC. It specifies CASSLGREVYEQYF.

This clonotype was seen just once. The chain joins TRBV20-1 to TRBJ1-4, with D maybe TRBD1 (5 bases). This CDR3 has 13 residues. Trimming left V 5 bases short and J 4 bases short, with 11 bases between. Germline loops: CDR1 DFQATT, CDR2 SNEGSKA (reference sequence). For the CDR3, the DNA is TGCAGTGCTGGGGCGGACTATAATGAAAAACTGTTTTTT. This gives the protein CSAGADYNEKLFF.

This clonotype was detected many times. This chain joins TRBV20-1 and TRBJ2-7; no clear D. Trimming removed 3 bases at V and 1 base at J, with 7 bases between. The CDR3 length is 12 residues. Germline lookup yields CDR1 DFQATT and CDR2 SNEGSKA (reference sequence). This CDR3 reads CSASGFSYEQYF. For the CDR3, the DNA is TGCAGTGCTAGTGGGTTTTCCTACGAGCAGTACTTC.

This clonotype was seen a handful of times. This chain connects TRBV5-6 to TRBJ2-3, with 7 bases matching TRBD2. The length of the CDR3 is 17 residues. Germline loops: CDR1 SGHDT, CDR2 YYEEEE. V shed 3 bases, J shed 2 bases, and the junction held 12 bases outside the gene matches. CDR3 DNA sequence: TGTGCCAGCAGCTCCCTGACTCGTAGCGGGTTCACAGATACGCAGTATTTT. It encodes CASSSLTRSGFTDTQYF.